This entry lists 27 T cell receptor beta chains sequenced from one sample in a study of blood T cells in healthy people across ages. It was with a sample-barcoded 5' primer and a J-beta primer mix that a second PCR of roughly 7 to 12 cycles was run. TCRdb recomputed calls from the 5' RACE reads with MiXCR, one row per CDR3 protein. The sample has 550,000 to 600,000 distinct CDR3 sequences; roughly 48% are singletons. The specimen sequenced was blood. Receptor source: an elderly man in good health.

This chain joins TRBV7-2 and TRBJ2-7; the match to TRBD2 covers 9 bases. The V gene end was trimmed by 1 base and the J gene end by 4 bases; junction bases not matched to a gene: 8. The CDR3 covers 16 residues. Per the germline V gene, CDR1 is SGHTA and CDR2 is FQGNSA. CDR3 DNA sequence: TGTGCCAGCAGCTTAGTAGGAACAACTAGCGGGTACGAGCAGTACTTC. It codes for CASSLVGTTSGYEQYF.

Comments on this clonotype: A single base separates this from a much larger clone, so it may be a read error. The rearrangement uses TRBV15 and TRBJ2-1; a possible D gene is TRBD1 (7 bases). The J call is doubtful: the DNA matches TRBJ2-7 better. Germline V gene lookup returns CDR1 LNHNV and CDR2 YYDKDF (reference sequence). The CDR3 spans 14 residues. CDR3 in DNA: TGTGCCACCAGCAGAGATCAGGGGGGCGATGAGCAGTACTTC. Amino acid sequence: CATSRDQGGDEQYF.

This clonotype occurred many times. The rearrangement joins TRBV6-6 to TRBJ1-6; 8 bases map to TRBD1. Looked up from germline, CDR1 is MNHNY and CDR2 is SVGAGI (reference sequence). The CDR3 is 13 residues long. V was pared by 8 bases and J by 9 bases, with 6 bases of the junction left unmatched. CDR3 protein: CASRTGQRSPLHF. The CDR3 nucleotides read TGTGCCAGCCGGACAGGGCAGCGTTCACCCCTCCACTTT.

This sequence joins TRBV28 and TRBJ1-3, with TRBD1 identical over 10 bases. The CDR3 sequence is 17 residues long. Germline lookup yields CDR1 MDHEN and CDR2 SYDVKM. V shed 6 bases and J 0 bases; nucleotides not matched to a gene: 8. This CDR3 reads CASSPGQGVSSGNTIYF. The DNA for the CDR3 is TGTGCCAGCAGCCCTGGACAGGGGGTCTCCTCTGGAAACACCATATATTTT.

The chain combines TRBV6-2 or TRBV6-3 with TRBJ2-2; the D gene is possibly TRBD1 (5 bases). The germline V gene has CDR1 MNHEY and CDR2 SVGEGT. The CDR3 is 16 amino acids. V lost 7 bases and J lost 2, with 17 bases in between. The CDR3 region has the DNA TGTGCCAGCAATTCAGGGCGGACACACAACACCGGGGAGCTGTTTTTT. Amino acid sequence: CASNSGRTHNTGELFF.

CDR3 coding DNA: TGTGCCAGCAGCACAATCTCTGAAGCTTTCTTT. This encodes CASSTISEAFF. The rearrangement uses TRBV3-1 and TRBJ1-1, with no clear D. Trimming removed 5 bases from V and 6 bases from J, with 7 bases in between. The germline V gene encodes CDR1 LGHDT and CDR2 YNNKEL (reference sequence). This CDR3 comprises 11 residues.

This clonotype appeared a few times. The rearrangement uses TRBV20-1 and TRBJ2-1; D may be TRBD2 (6 bases). The germline V gene has CDR1 DFQATT and CDR2 SNEGSKA (reference sequence). V lost 3 bases and J 5 bases, leaving 17 bases between the germline ends. The CDR3 is 15 residues long. The CDR3 sequence: CSASRGGATNNEQFF. The CDR3 bases are TGCAGTGCTAGCCGGGGAGGTGCTACTAACAATGAGCAGTTCTTC.

This chain uses TRBV9 with TRBJ1-1; TRBD1 aligns across 7 bases. The V and J ends lost 6 bases and 1 base, in that order; junction bases with no gene match: 6. The CDR3 consists of 14 residues. The germline V gene encodes CDR1 SGDLS and CDR2 YYNGEE. The CDR3 protein is CASTMTGTNTEAFF. The CDR3 DNA is TGTGCCAGCACGATGACAGGGACGAACACTGAAGCTTTCTTT.

The chain combines TRBV20-1 with TRBJ2-5; the D gene is possibly TRBD2 (6 bases). With 8 bases removed from V and 1 base from J, the gap between germline ends came to 11 bases. The CDR3 is 12 amino acids. Germline V lookup: CDR1 DFQATT, CDR2 SNEGSKA (reference sequence). CDR3 loop: CSSAGIQETQYF. The CDR3 nucleotides read TGCAGTTCGGCGGGAATCCAAGAGACCCAGTACTTC.

The chain recombines TRBV20-1 with TRBJ1-2; the D is unclear. The CDR3 length is 15 residues. Germline CDR1 is DFQATT and CDR2 is SNEGSKA (reference sequence). Trimming took 0 bases from V and 3 from J, leaving 14 bases between them. Here the CDR3 DNA reads TGCAGTGCTAGAGATAGAACGGAGAGTTACTATGGCTACACCTTC. Translating gives CSARDRTESYYGYTF.

This clonotype came up a few times. The rearrangement links TRBV20-1 to TRBJ2-4, with a weak D call TRBD2 (5 bases). Germline CDR1 reads DFQATT; CDR2 reads SNEGSKA (reference sequence). The germline V and J ends were trimmed by 4 bases and 13 bases, with 20 bases remaining between them. This CDR3 has 13 amino acids. This CDR3 reads CSATDSTSGEQYF. CDR3 DNA: TGCAGTGCTACCGACTCGACGAGTGGGGAGCAGTACTTC.

In its sample, this clonotype was seen a few times. V and J are TRBV7-2 and TRBJ2-2, with a weak D call TRBD1 (6 bases). From germline, CDR1 is SGHTA and CDR2 FQGNSA. The CDR3 has 15 amino acids. With 5 bases removed from V and 0 bases from J, the gap between germline ends came to 10 bases. In nucleotides, the CDR3 is TGTGCCAGCAGCACGGACAGCGCGAACACCGGGGAGCTGTTTTTT. As protein: CASSTDSANTGELFF. Looking up the rest from reference TRBV7-2 and TRBJ2-2 gives the full variable domain: GAGVSQSPSNKVTEKGKDVELRCDPISGHTALYWYRQSLGQGLEFLIYFQGNSAPDKSGLPSDRFSAERTGGSVSTLTIQRTQQEDSAVYLCASSTDSANTGELFFGEGSRLTVL.

The V and J genes are TRBV5-1 and TRBJ2-5, with D perhaps TRBD2 (6 bases). The last part of the DNA fits TRBJ2-7 better; the J call may be wrong. This CDR3 region has 16 residues. Germline V gene data show CDR1 as SGHRS and CDR2 as YFSETQ. The CDR3 DNA is TGCGCCAGCAGCTTGGGAAGGAGGGCCATAGGATACGAGCAGTACTTC. It encodes CASSLGRRAIGYEQYF.

This clonotype was observed a handful of times. V gene TRBV18 combines with J gene TRBJ2-3; the match to TRBD1 covers 7 bases. The CDR3 is 15 amino acids. Germline CDR1 reads KGHSH; CDR2 reads LQKENI. Germline trimming cut 3 bases from V and 0 bases from J; bases unmatched to any gene: 3. CDR3: CASSPRDRSTDTQYF. The CDR3 DNA follows: TGTGCCAGCTCACCTCGGGACAGAAGCACAGATACGCAGTATTTT. The complete variable domain, with remaining parts taken from reference TRBV18 and TRBJ2-3, reads NAGVMQNPRHLVRRRGQEARLRCSPMKGHSHVYWYRQLPEEGLKFMVYLQKENIIDESGMPKERFSAEFPKEGPSILRIQQVVRGDSAAYFCASSPRDRSTDTQYFGPGTRLTVL.

This clonotype came up a few times. The chain links TRBV7-2 to TRBJ2-7; 8 nucleotides line up with TRBD1. This CDR3 is 15 amino acids long. The V segment lost 4 bases and the J segment 0 bases; nucleotides outside the gene matches: 5. Germline lookup yields CDR1 SGHTA and CDR2 FQGNSA. The CDR3 sequence: CASSSGQVSSYEQYF. The CDR3 nucleotides read TGTGCCAGCAGCTCGGGACAGGTTAGCTCCTACGAGCAGTACTTC. The full variable domain, in which reference TRBV7-2 and TRBJ2-7 provide the parts outside the CDR3, is GAGVSQSPSNKVTEKGKDVELRCDPISGHTALYWYRQSLGQGLEFLIYFQGNSAPDKSGLPSDRFSAERTGGSVSTLTIQRTQQEDSAVYLCASSSGQVSSYEQYFGPGTRLTVT.

About this clonotype: This sequence may be a read error, since a much larger clone differs from it by one base. The CDR3 sequence: CASSLTSGGINEQFF. In DNA form, the CDR3 reads TGTGCCAGCAGTTTGACTAGCGGGGGGATCAATGAGCAGTTCTTC. The rearrangement uses TRBV6-5 and TRBJ2-1; 13 bases are shared with TRBD2. The CDR3 contains 15 residues. Looked up from germline, CDR1 is MNHEY and CDR2 is SVGAGI. Losses at the gene ends were 4 bases for V and 6 bases for J; bases not matched to a gene: 3.

In this sample, this clonotype turned up a few times. CDR3: CASTPAGTGGYNEQFF. Written as DNA, the CDR3 is TGTGCCAGCACCCCGGCCGGGACAGGGGGATACAATGAGCAGTTCTTC. The rearrangement links TRBV6-2 or TRBV6-3 to TRBJ2-1; 11 positions agree with TRBD1. J was trimmed by 4 bases and V by 7 bases; bases with no gene match: 9. This CDR3 has 16 amino acids. Germline V CDR1 and CDR2: MNHEY, SVGEGT.

This clonotype has just a few counts. The chain has TRBV20-1 and TRBJ2-4, with 9 bases that match TRBD1. V trimming: 6 bases; J trimming: 13 bases; junction bases outside the gene matches: 10. The length of the CDR3 is 12 residues. Germline V lookup: CDR1 DFQATT, CDR2 SNEGSKA (reference sequence). The chain's CDR3 is CSAQDRGGEQYF. Here the CDR3 DNA reads TGCAGTGCCCAGGACAGGGGAGGAGAGCAGTACTTC.

About this clonotype itself: The junction and the germline gene differ at one end; a read error may be behind it. V is TRBV7-2 and J is TRBJ1-4; TRBD1 might be the D (5 bases). Germline CDR1 is SGHTA and CDR2 is FQGNSA. CDR3 length: 15 amino acids. The CDR3 DNA reads TGTGCCAGCAGCTTACGCGGGACGTCGGATGAAAAGCTGTTTTTT. It codes for CASSLRGTSDEKLFF.

The genes are TRBV4-1 and TRBJ1-5; the D gene is possibly TRBD1 (6 bases). CDR3 size: 15 residues. In germline, CDR1 is MGHRA, CDR2 YSYEKL. Trimming shortened V by 0 bases and J by 5 bases, and 11 bases separated the two germline ends. CDR3 protein: CASSQDRQGYQPQHF. The CDR3 bases are TGCGCCAGCAGCCAAGATCGGCAGGGGTATCAGCCCCAGCATTTT.

The chain has TRBV20-1 and TRBJ2-3; weak D call: TRBD2 (5 bases). CDR3 size: 14 residues. The V and J ends lost 5 bases and 2 bases respectively, with 14 bases between them. CDR1 DFQATT and CDR2 SNEGSKA come from the germline V gene (reference sequence). The CDR3 nucleotides read TGCAGTGCTCCCCGGACTCCTCTCACAGATACGCAGTATTTT. It encodes CSAPRTPLTDTQYF.

Note on this clonotype: A read error is possible here, since a much larger clone lies one base away. The chain has TRBV6-5 and TRBJ1-1, with unresolved D. V was shortened by 8 bases and J by 8 bases, with 12 bases between the two germline ends. Germline CDR1 is MNHEY and CDR2 is SVGAGI. This CDR3 is built from 11 residues. The CDR3 reads CASGSEEEAFF. The CDR3 region has the DNA TGTGCCAGCGGTTCCGAGGAGGAAGCTTTCTTT.

This clonotype was counted at least ten times. The chain is built from TRBV29-1 and TRBJ2-5, with D possibly matching TRBD1 (5 bases). The V and J ends lost 4 bases and 2 bases respectively, with 11 bases between them. The CDR3 runs 13 residues. Germline CDR1 reads SQVTM; CDR2 reads ANQGSEA. CDR3 sequence (DNA): TGCAGCGTTGTAGGGGTGGGACAAGAGACCCAGTACTTC. Protein: CSVVGVGQETQYF.

This chain connects TRBV12-3 or TRBV12-4 to TRBJ1-5; tentative D call: TRBD1 (5 bases). The ends were cut back, 6 bases at V and 9 bases at J, with 12 bases in the middle. This CDR3 contains 12 residues. CDR3 in amino acids: CASSRDYRPQHF. The DNA of the CDR3 is TGTGCCAGCAGCCGGGACTATCGGCCCCAGCATTTT.

The V call is TRBV7-3, the J call TRBJ2-1; 11 bases fit TRBD2. This CDR3 is 17 amino acids long. Unmatched junction bases numbered 8, after V lost 0 bases and J lost 7 bases. Germline V gene sequence: CDR1 SGHTA, CDR2 FQGTGA. In nucleotides, the CDR3 is TGTGCCAGCAGCTTAACGGGCGGGACTAGCGGTTATAATGAGCAGTTCTTC. It yields the protein CASSLTGGTSGYNEQFF.

This clonotype has at least ten counts. The chain carries TRBV4-3 and TRBJ1-5, with TRBD1 matching 7 bases. Germline V gene sequence: CDR1 LGHNA, CDR2 YSLEER. This CDR3 contains 14 residues. V lost 0 bases, J lost 5 bases, and 1 base stayed unmatched. CDR3 sequence (DNA): TGCGCCAGCAGCCAAGAGACAGGGTATCAGCCCCAGCATTTT. It is translated as CASSQETGYQPQHF.

As to this clonotype: Just one base apart from a much larger clone, this may be a read error. The CDR3 DNA is TGTGCCGGCAAAGCGGGGGGGCGGAGAGATACGCAGTATTTT. This gives the protein CAGKAGGRRDTQYF. V is TRBV6-6 and J is TRBJ2-3, with 10 nucleotides matching TRBD2. The CDR3 totals 14 residues. Germline values: CDR1 MNHNY, CDR2 SVGAGI (reference sequence). Losses at the gene ends were 11 bases for V and 5 bases for J; bases not matched to a gene: 10.